Listed below are T cell receptor beta chains from one sample, sequenced in a study of blood T cell repertoires in COVID-19. TCRdb keeps only in-frame clones here, not all; method: immunoSEQ multiplex PCR. The sample consists of some 370,000 clones, around 87% of them appearing once. Sequencing was performed on peripheral blood. These receptor sequences come from a man between 18 and 29 years old with active or convalescent COVID-19. CDR3s include the opening cysteine and the closing phenylalanine or tryptophan. D genes are given only for firm matches. Only part of the rows carry a size: once, few, many, or a class if the clone is expanded.

DNA	CDR3	V	D	size	length	J
TGTGCCAGCAGTTTATCACCGGGAGGGACTAACTATGGCTACACCTTC	CASSLSPGGTNYGYTF	TRBV27	-	-	16	TRBJ1-2
TGCAGCGCGGGGGACAGGGCCTACGAGCAGTACTTC	CSAGDRAYEQYF	TRBV29-1	TRBD1	-	12	TRBJ2-7
TGTGCCAGCAGCTTAGGGACTAGCGGGAGAGGCAAAAACATTCAGTACTTC	CASSLGTSGRGKNIQYF	TRBV13	TRBD2	few	17	TRBJ2-4
TGTGCCAGCAGCCTCGGACAGGGAGACACCGGGGAGCTGTTTTTT	CASSLGQGDTGELFF	TRBV7-3	TRBD1	-	15	TRBJ2-2
TGCAGCGTTGAAGCGGGTCAGGGGTTAGTAAACTATGGCTACACCTTC	CSVEAGQGLVNYGYTF	TRBV29-1	-	-	16	TRBJ1-2
TGTGCCAGCAGTTTCCGAGGTAACTCTGGAAACACCATATATTTT	CASSFRGNSGNTIYF	TRBV28	-	-	15	TRBJ1-3
TGTGCCACGAGGCTTGGTCCCTACGAGCAGTACTTC	CATRLGPYEQYF	TRBV27	-	-	12	TRBJ2-7
TGCGCCAGCAGCCAAAGACAGACTAGCACAGATACGCAGTATTTT	CASSQRQTSTDTQYF	TRBV4-3	-	-	15	TRBJ2-3
TGTGCCGTTTGGAGACGGGGGACTGAAGCTTTCTTT	CAVWRRGTEAFF	TRBV19	-	-	12	TRBJ1-1
TGTGCCAGCAGCTTAGCGGGGGCCCTCGGGACCAAAAACATTCAGTACTTC	CASSLAGALGTKNIQYF	TRBV7-9	-	-	17	TRBJ2-4
TGTGCCAGCAGTTTGGCCGGGACTAGTATTCCCCCGCAGTATTTT	CASSLAGTSIPPQYF	TRBV28	TRBD2	-	15	TRBJ2-3
TGTGCCAGCAGCTTATCTCACGAGCAGTACTTC	CASSLSHEQYF	TRBV7-9	-	-	11	TRBJ2-7
TGCGCCAGCAGTGACGACAGAAAGAACACTGAAGCTTTCTTT	CASSDDRKNTEAFF	TRBV10-1	-	-	14	TRBJ1-1
TGTGCCACCAGTCGGGAGACAGGGCTTGCTTTCTTT	CATSRETGLAFF	TRBV24-1	TRBD1	-	12	TRBJ1-1
TGTGCCAGCAGCTTAGGGGCGACAGGGCGTGGCTACACCTTC	CASSLGATGRGYTF	TRBV7-9	TRBD1	-	14	TRBJ1-2
TGTGCCAGCAGCTGGGGGAGGACTAGCGGGATTGAGCAGTTCTTC	CASSWGRTSGIEQFF	TRBV5-4	TRBD2	few	15	TRBJ2-1
TGTGCCAGCGAGGGCTCCGGGGAGCTGTTTTTT	CASEGSGELFF	TRBV2	-	once	11	TRBJ2-2
TGCGCCAGCAGCTTGGAAGGTTCGGCGGGGAGGGACACCATATATTTT	CASSLEGSAGRDTIYF	TRBV5-1	-	-	16	TRBJ1-3
TGTGCCAGCAGCGTAAGACAGGGACCCGGGGAGCTGTTTTTT	CASSVRQGPGELFF	TRBV9	TRBD1	-	14	TRBJ2-2
TGCGCCAGCAGGGGACTCTCCTACAATGAGCAGTTCTTC	CASRGLSYNEQFF	TRBV5-1	-	-	13	TRBJ2-1
TGTGCCAGCAGCTTACAAAATCAGGCGAGAAATGAAAAACTGTTTTTT	CASSLQNQARNEKLFF	TRBV7-2	-	-	16	TRBJ1-4
TGTGCCAGCACCCAAGCGGGAGGGCATGAGCAGTTCTTC	CASTQAGGHEQFF	TRBV7-9	TRBD2	-	13	TRBJ2-1
TGTGCCAGCAGCCTAGGGGGGGACTATGGCTACACCTTC	CASSLGGDYGYTF	TRBV4-2	-	-	13	TRBJ1-2
TGTGCCAGCAGCTTAGCGCGCGGGAAGCTCGGAGAGACCCAGTACTTC	CASSLARGKLGETQYF	TRBV7-9	-	-	16	TRBJ2-5
TGTGCCATCAGTGAGCCGTGGGACAGGTCCTACGAGCAGTACTTC	CAISEPWDRSYEQYF	TRBV10-3	TRBD1	-	15	TRBJ2-7
TGTGCCAGCACCCGGACAGGCCGCAGAATTTTTGATTCACCCCTCCACTTT	CASTRTGRRIFDSPLHF	TRBV28	TRBD1	-	17	TRBJ1-6
TGTGCCAGCAGCTTAGGCGGGTTTAATTCACCCCTCCACTTT	CASSLGGFNSPLHF	TRBV7-2	-	once	14	TRBJ1-6
TGTGCCAGCAGTTTCGAGCGATGGTCCTCGTTGCCCACTGAAGCTTTCTTT	CASSFERWSSLPTEAFF	TRBV28	-	-	17	TRBJ1-1
TGTGCCAGCAGCGAGTTCCCCAGACAGGTAAACATTCAGTACTTC	CASSEFPRQVNIQYF	TRBV9	-	-	15	TRBJ2-4
TGTGCCAGCAGCTTCCAAAACATGGCAGGGACTGAAGCTTTCTTT	CASSFQNMAGTEAFF	TRBV7-2	-	-	15	TRBJ1-1
TGTGCCAGCAGCCACCGGACAGGGGAGTATACCGGGGAGCTGTTTTTT	CASSHRTGEYTGELFF	TRBV7-2	TRBD1	-	16	TRBJ2-2
TGTGCCAGCAGTTTAGGGGCGGGAGTCCTCTCCTACGAGCAGTACTTC	CASSLGAGVLSYEQYF	TRBV28	TRBD2	-	16	TRBJ2-7
TGTGCCAGTAGTATCGGGTTAGGATACAATGAGCAGTTCTTC	CASSIGLGYNEQFF	TRBV19	-	-	14	TRBJ2-1
TGTGCCAGTAGTATAGGGGGCCCGACCCACAACAATGAGCAGTTCTTC	CASSIGGPTHNNEQFF	TRBV19	-	-	16	TRBJ2-1
TGTGCCAGCAGCTTAGGGCCAGAGGGCAATCAGCCCCAGCATTTT	CASSLGPEGNQPQHF	TRBV7-9	-	-	15	TRBJ1-5
TGTGCCAGCAGCCACAATAATGAAAAACTGTTTTTT	CASSHNNEKLFF	TRBV14	-	-	12	TRBJ1-4
TGTGCCAGCAGTGGGGGCTATCAGCCCCAGCATTTT	CASSGGYQPQHF	TRBV28	-	-	12	TRBJ1-5
TGTGCCAGCAGCTTAACCAGGGGGTTTTCCAATGAGCAGTTCTTC	CASSLTRGFSNEQFF	TRBV11-2	TRBD1	-	15	TRBJ2-1
TGCGCCAGCAGCCAAGATCGGCCAGGCCTGAACACTGAAGCTTTCTTT	CASSQDRPGLNTEAFF	TRBV4-1	-	-	16	TRBJ1-1
TGTGCCAGCTCACCACTCCAGAACACTGAAGCTTTCTTT	CASSPLQNTEAFF	TRBV18	-	-	13	TRBJ1-1
TGTGCCAGCACCACCTACAGGGTCGAAGCTTTCTTT	CASTTYRVEAFF	TRBV12-3/TRBV12-4	-	-	12	TRBJ1-1
TGTGCCAGCTCACCAAGGCAGGGCGGCTACGAGCAGTACTTC	CASSPRQGGYEQYF	TRBV18	-	-	14	TRBJ2-7
TGTGCCAGTACCAGGGCGAATGAAAAACTGTTTTTT	CASTRANEKLFF	TRBV19	-	-	12	TRBJ1-4